The clone carrying this T cell receptor beta chain was counted at least ten times. No antigen is known for it. These data belong to a study of identical twins. TCRdb independently ran MiXCR on the 5' RACE reads; one entry per CDR3 protein. This table holds 420,000 or so distinct CDR3 sequences, less than 20% found once. The CDR3 runs 14 residues. With 5 bases removed from V and 6 bases from J, the gap between germline ends came to 14 bases. In germline, CDR1 is SGHVS, CDR2 FQNEAQ. The study, taken as a whole, reports: Cord blood's abundant beta clonotypes had fewer insertions, unlike memory repertoires.

The chain is built from TRBV7-8 and TRBJ2-1; a possible D gene is TRBD1 (6 bases). The specimen was naive T cells sorted from blood. This receptor was obtained from a middle-aged man in good health. CDR3 DNA: TGTGCCAGCAGCGTGGGCCGGACAGCCAATGAGCAGTTCTTC. Translated, it gives CASSVGRTANEQFF.